This TCR beta chain was captured by sequencing in a study of cytomegalovirus exposure and HLA in healthy donors. This clone is a singleton in its sample. Its antigen is undetermined. Whole-study results and caveats: CMV serostatus was the sole immune exposure data available.

Both 60 Vbeta primers and 13 Jbeta primers went into the PCR. The assay was immunoSEQ multiplex PCR, and TCRdb's table has in-frame clones only and misses some. Of about 170,000 clones listed, approximately 80% are singletons. Germline V lookup: CDR1 LNHDA, CDR2 SQIVND (reference sequence). CDR3 size: 15 residues. V was trimmed by 1 base and J by 0 bases, leaving 9 bases between them. The chain links TRBV19 to TRBJ1-2; D not resolved. This clonotype was obtained from a boy younger than 10 in good health and CMV-seronegative. What was sequenced was PBMCs. CDR3 bases: TGTGCCAGTAGTATAGTAGCAGCAGCTAACTATGGCTACACCTTC. Protein product: CASSIVAAANYGYTF. The full variable domain, in which reference TRBV19 and TRBJ1-2 provide the parts outside the CDR3, is DGGITQSPKYLFRKEGQNVTLSCEQNLNHDAMYWYRQDPGQGLRLIYYSQIVNDFQKGDIAEGYSVSREKKESFPLTVTSAQKNPTAFYLCASSIVAAANYGYTFGSGTRLTVV.